This is a list of T cell receptor beta chains from one sample in a study of radiation and T cells in renal cell carcinoma. Here immunoSEQ multiplex PCR was the method, and the copy in TCRdb shows in-frame clones only, minus some. The sample includes about 120,000 clones, roughly 77% of them seen just once. The material was blood, obtained from a patient whose treatment included radiotherapy and nephrectomy. The receptors originated from a woman aged 55 to 70 with renal cell carcinoma. Both conserved end residues are part of each CDR3. D genes are given only for firm matches. A row's size may be missing; if present it is once, few, many or a size class.

v_gene: TRBV18; j_gene: TRBJ1-2; abundance: NA; d_gene: TRBD1; CDR3nt: TGTGCCAGCTCACCAGGACAGGAACAAAGTGATGGCTACACCTTC; CDR3aa: CASSPGQEQSDGYTF
v_gene: TRBV19; j_gene: TRBJ1-5; abundance: NA; d_gene: NA; CDR3nt: TGTGCCAGTAGGGGTGGACCTTATAGCAATCAGCCCCAGCATTTT; CDR3aa: CASRGGPYSNQPQHF
v_gene: TRBV7-3; j_gene: TRBJ2-2; abundance: once; d_gene: NA; CDR3nt: TGTGCCAGCAGCGTTAGCACCGGGGAGCTGTTTTTT; CDR3aa: CASSVSTGELFF
v_gene: TRBV27; j_gene: TRBJ2-7; abundance: NA; d_gene: TRBD2; CDR3nt: TGTGCCAGCAGTTTAGAGGCCCCTCAAGCGGGGGGGCCCCACGAGCAGTACTTC; CDR3aa: CASSLEAPQAGGPHEQYF
v_gene: TRBV6-5; j_gene: TRBJ2-7; abundance: NA; d_gene: TRBD1; CDR3nt: TGTGCCAGCAGTTCTCTTCTTTCAAGGGGGCGTGGGGAGCAGTACTTC; CDR3aa: CASSSLLSRGRGEQYF
v_gene: TRBV5-1; j_gene: TRBJ2-7; abundance: NA; d_gene: TRBD2; CDR3nt: TGCGCCAGCAGCTTGGGTCCTAGCGGAGAGTACGAGCAGTACTTC; CDR3aa: CASSLGPSGEYEQYF
v_gene: TRBV28; j_gene: TRBJ2-5; abundance: NA; d_gene: NA; CDR3nt: TGTGCCAGCAGCTTCCAGGGGCAAGAGACCCAGTACTTC; CDR3aa: CASSFQGQETQYF
v_gene: TRBV27; j_gene: TRBJ2-1; abundance: NA; d_gene: NA; CDR3nt: TGTGCCAGCAGTTCGACACACAATGAGCAGTTCTTC; CDR3aa: CASSSTHNEQFF
v_gene: TRBV11-3; j_gene: TRBJ2-2; abundance: NA; d_gene: NA; CDR3nt: TGTGCCAGCAGCAAGGGGTCTCAGAACACCGGGGAGCTGTTTTTT; CDR3aa: CASSKGSQNTGELFF
v_gene: TRBV5-6; j_gene: TRBJ2-3; abundance: NA; d_gene: NA; CDR3nt: TGTGCCAGCAGCTTGGGGGCTGACTACACAGATACGCAGTATTTT; CDR3aa: CASSLGADYTDTQYF
v_gene: TRBV19; j_gene: TRBJ1-5; abundance: few; d_gene: NA; CDR3nt: TGTGCCAGTAGTACCCGGATGACCTCGGGGGGTCAGCCCCAGCATTTT; CDR3aa: CASSTRMTSGGQPQHF
v_gene: TRBV5-1; j_gene: TRBJ1-2; abundance: NA; d_gene: NA; CDR3nt: TGCGCCAGCAGCGAATGGACAAATGACTATGGCTACACCTTC; CDR3aa: CASSEWTNDYGYTF
v_gene: TRBV19; j_gene: TRBJ2-2; abundance: NA; d_gene: TRBD1; CDR3nt: TGTGCCAGTCATCGACAGGGGAGTTTCGCCGGGGAGCTGTTTTTT; CDR3aa: CASHRQGSFAGELFF
v_gene: TRBV7-2; j_gene: TRBJ2-5; abundance: NA; d_gene: TRBD1; CDR3nt: TGTGCCAGCAGCTTAGCGGTAGGGACAGGGCAAGAGACCCAGTACTTC; CDR3aa: CASSLAVGTGQETQYF
v_gene: TRBV27; j_gene: TRBJ2-6; abundance: NA; d_gene: NA; CDR3nt: TGTGCCAGCAGGAGCTACACGCAGGGGTCCGGGGCCAACGTCCTGACTTTC; CDR3aa: CASRSYTQGSGANVLTF
v_gene: TRBV30; j_gene: TRBJ1-1; abundance: NA; d_gene: NA; CDR3nt: TGTGCCTGGAGTCGGAAGGGGCTTAACACTGAAGCTTTCTTT; CDR3aa: CAWSRKGLNTEAFF
v_gene: TRBV5-6; j_gene: TRBJ2-3; abundance: NA; d_gene: NA; CDR3nt: TGTGCCAGCAGCTTCTCGGGGCAGGGCACTCAGTATTTT; CDR3aa: CASSFSGQGTQYF
v_gene: TRBV19; j_gene: TRBJ1-4; abundance: NA; d_gene: NA; CDR3nt: TGTGCCGTCAGGCCCGGACAGTTAAATGAAAAACTGTTTTTT; CDR3aa: CAVRPGQLNEKLFF
v_gene: TRBV4-1; j_gene: TRBJ2-5; abundance: NA; d_gene: TRBD1; CDR3nt: TGCGCCAGCAGCCAAGATCGGGACAGGAGCGGGCTTCGGGAGACCCAGTACTTC; CDR3aa: CASSQDRDRSGLRETQYF
v_gene: TRBV11-1; j_gene: TRBJ2-5; abundance: once; d_gene: TRBD2; CDR3nt: TGTGCCAGCAGCTTAAAGAGCGGGAGGCTAGTTGAGACCCAGTACTTC; CDR3aa: CASSLKSGRLVETQYF
v_gene: TRBV6-1; j_gene: TRBJ2-7; abundance: NA; d_gene: NA; CDR3nt: TGTGCCAGCAGTGAACACGGAAGGGGGGGATTATACTTC; CDR3aa: CASSEHGRGGLYF
v_gene: TRBV15; j_gene: TRBJ2-7; abundance: NA; d_gene: NA; CDR3nt: TGTGCCACCAGCAGAGATCGCCTGGGAACCGAGCAGTACTTC; CDR3aa: CATSRDRLGTEQYF
v_gene: TRBV19; j_gene: TRBJ2-1; abundance: NA; d_gene: NA; CDR3nt: TGTGCCAGTAGTATTGCCCCTCCCCGGCAGGGATTGGGGAATGAGCAGTTCTTC; CDR3aa: CASSIAPPRQGLGNEQFF
v_gene: TRBV5-1; j_gene: TRBJ2-1; abundance: NA; d_gene: NA; CDR3nt: TGCGCCAGCAGCTTGTCTGGAATCGGCTCCTACAATGAGCAGTTCTTC; CDR3aa: CASSLSGIGSYNEQFF
v_gene: TRBV28; j_gene: TRBJ1-2; abundance: NA; d_gene: NA; CDR3nt: TGTGCCAGCAGCGCCCCGGACAGTAACTATGGCTACACCTTC; CDR3aa: CASSAPDSNYGYTF
v_gene: TRBV19; j_gene: TRBJ1-2; abundance: NA; d_gene: TRBD1; CDR3nt: TGTGCCAGTAGTATCCGGACAGGAAACCGCCGCTACATCTTC; CDR3aa: CASSIRTGNRRYIF
v_gene: TRBV9; j_gene: TRBJ2-3; abundance: NA; d_gene: TRBD2; CDR3nt: TGTGCCAGCAGCCCTAGCGGGAGATCTTCAGATACGCAGTATTTT; CDR3aa: CASSPSGRSSDTQYF
v_gene: TRBV6-1; j_gene: TRBJ2-1; abundance: NA; d_gene: NA; CDR3nt: TGTGCCAGCAGAGGACGGTTAGACTCCTACAATGAGCAGTTCTTC; CDR3aa: CASRGRLDSYNEQFF
v_gene: TRBV7-2; j_gene: TRBJ1-5; abundance: few; d_gene: NA; CDR3nt: TGTGCCAGCAGCTTAATTCGAGGGGACAATCAGCCCCAGCATTTT; CDR3aa: CASSLIRGDNQPQHF
v_gene: TRBV9; j_gene: TRBJ2-1; abundance: NA; d_gene: TRBD2; CDR3nt: TGTGCCAGCAGCGTATCAGGGACTAGCGGGGTTTATGAGCAGTTCTTC; CDR3aa: CASSVSGTSGVYEQFF
v_gene: TRBV10-3; j_gene: TRBJ1-5; abundance: NA; d_gene: NA; CDR3nt: TGTGCCATCAGTGAGAGGGCGGAAAATCAGCCCCAGCATTTT; CDR3aa: CAISERAENQPQHF
v_gene: TRBV9; j_gene: TRBJ2-7; abundance: NA; d_gene: NA; CDR3nt: TGTGCCAGCAGCGTAGGCAGGGAGACCCCCGGAAACGAGCAGTACTTC; CDR3aa: CASSVGRETPGNEQYF
v_gene: TRBV9; j_gene: TRBJ2-5; abundance: NA; d_gene: TRBD1; CDR3nt: TGTGCCAGCAGCGAGCCAGGGACAGGCCAAGAGACCCAGTACTTC; CDR3aa: CASSEPGTGQETQYF
v_gene: TRBV19; j_gene: TRBJ1-1; abundance: NA; d_gene: NA; CDR3nt: TGTGCCAGTAGTATGGTGGGGGGAACTGAAGCTTTCTTT; CDR3aa: CASSMVGGTEAFF
v_gene: TRBV5-4; j_gene: TRBJ2-1; abundance: few; d_gene: TRBD2; CDR3nt: TGTGCCAGCAGCTTGGGTGCGGGAGGGTCCTACAATGAGCAGTTCTTC; CDR3aa: CASSLGAGGSYNEQFF
v_gene: TRBV6-5; j_gene: TRBJ2-1; abundance: NA; d_gene: TRBD2; CDR3nt: TGTGCCAGCAGTTACTCCGGGACTAGCAGATATGAGCAGTTCTTC; CDR3aa: CASSYSGTSRYEQFF
v_gene: TRBV10-3; j_gene: TRBJ2-5; abundance: NA; d_gene: TRBD2; CDR3nt: TGTGCCATCAGTGCTTGGACTAGCGTTAAAGAGACCCAGTACTTC; CDR3aa: CAISAWTSVKETQYF
v_gene: TRBV2; j_gene: TRBJ2-5; abundance: NA; d_gene: NA; CDR3nt: TGTGCCAGCAGAGGGCCGGAAGAGACCCAGTACTTC; CDR3aa: CASRGPEETQYF
v_gene: TRBV5-1; j_gene: TRBJ2-7; abundance: NA; d_gene: TRBD2; CDR3nt: TGCGCCAGCAGCTTGAGCGGGGACGAGCAGTACTTC; CDR3aa: CASSLSGDEQYF
v_gene: TRBV4-2; j_gene: TRBJ1-3; abundance: NA; d_gene: NA; CDR3nt: TGTGCCAGCAGCCAGGCTAGGGAAAACACCATATATTTT; CDR3aa: CASSQARENTIYF
v_gene: TRBV6-5; j_gene: TRBJ1-6; abundance: NA; d_gene: NA; CDR3nt: TGTGCCAGCAGTTCTTGGGGTGGGAATTCACCCCTCCACTTT; CDR3aa: CASSSWGGNSPLHF
v_gene: TRBV11-2; j_gene: TRBJ2-3; abundance: NA; d_gene: NA; CDR3nt: TGTGCCAGCAGCTTGGCCCTGGGGGCCGAGGGCACAGATACGCAGTATTTT; CDR3aa: CASSLALGAEGTDTQYF
v_gene: TRBV4-1; j_gene: TRBJ2-3; abundance: NA; d_gene: NA; CDR3nt: TGCGCCAGCAGCCAAGAAAAGTATACGGGAAGCACAGATACGCAGTATTTT; CDR3aa: CASSQEKYTGSTDTQYF
v_gene: TRBV28; j_gene: TRBJ1-2; abundance: NA; d_gene: TRBD1; CDR3nt: TGTGCCAGCAGTCGGACAGGGGACTATGGCTACACCTTC; CDR3aa: CASSRTGDYGYTF
v_gene: TRBV7-2; j_gene: TRBJ1-2; abundance: few; d_gene: TRBD1; CDR3nt: TGTGCCAGCAGCACCCCAGGGGGGTTTTGGGGCTACACCTTC; CDR3aa: CASSTPGGFWGYTF
v_gene: TRBV27; j_gene: TRBJ2-7; abundance: NA; d_gene: TRBD2; CDR3nt: TGTGCCAGCACCGGGGTCACGAGCGGGGGAATCTCCTACGAGCAGTACTTC; CDR3aa: CASTGVTSGGISYEQYF
v_gene: TRBV4-3; j_gene: TRBJ2-2; abundance: NA; d_gene: NA; CDR3nt: TGCGCCAGCAGCCAAGATCTGGTCACTGACTTAAACACCGGGGAGCTGTTTTTT; CDR3aa: CASSQDLVTDLNTGELFF
v_gene: TRBV5-6; j_gene: TRBJ2-7; abundance: NA; d_gene: TRBD1; CDR3nt: TGTGCCAGCAGCTCCTTTTCGGGGACAGGGAGCTCCTACGAGCAGTACTTC; CDR3aa: CASSSFSGTGSSYEQYF
v_gene: TRBV7-9; j_gene: TRBJ2-5; abundance: NA; d_gene: NA; CDR3nt: TGTGCCAGCAGTCGTGAAGAGACCCAGTACTTC; CDR3aa: CASSREETQYF
v_gene: TRBV28; j_gene: TRBJ2-7; abundance: NA; d_gene: NA; CDR3nt: TGTGCCAGCAGTTTAACGGTCTCCTACGAGCAGTACTTC; CDR3aa: CASSLTVSYEQYF
v_gene: TRBV15; j_gene: TRBJ2-2; abundance: NA; d_gene: TRBD1; CDR3nt: TGTGCCACCAGCAGTTTAGGGGGCGAGGACGGGGAGCTGTTTTTT; CDR3aa: CATSSLGGEDGELFF
v_gene: TRBV7-2; j_gene: TRBJ2-1; abundance: NA; d_gene: NA; CDR3nt: TGTGCCAGCAGCTTAGACGGACAGATCTACAATGAGCAGTTCTTC; CDR3aa: CASSLDGQIYNEQFF
v_gene: TRBV5-1; j_gene: TRBJ2-1; abundance: NA; d_gene: TRBD1; CDR3nt: TGCGCCAGCAGCTTCGATCCGAGGGACAGCCACAATGAGCAGTTCTTC; CDR3aa: CASSFDPRDSHNEQFF
v_gene: TRBV6-6; j_gene: TRBJ1-5; abundance: NA; d_gene: NA; CDR3nt: TGTGCCACCAGAAAACAGGGTCGCAATCAGCCCCAGCATTTT; CDR3aa: CATRKQGRNQPQHF
v_gene: TRBV19; j_gene: TRBJ2-3; abundance: NA; d_gene: NA; CDR3nt: TGTGCCAGTAGTATACTGAGGGGGGCAACAGATACGCAGTATTTT; CDR3aa: CASSILRGATDTQYF
v_gene: TRBV7-2; j_gene: TRBJ1-1; abundance: NA; d_gene: NA; CDR3nt: TGTGCCAGCAGCGGACGGACAGAACCTGAAGCTTTCTTT; CDR3aa: CASSGRTEPEAFF
v_gene: TRBV9; j_gene: TRBJ2-7; abundance: NA; d_gene: NA; CDR3nt: TGTGCCAGCAGCGTAGCTTTCCGAGGGTGGGGATACTGCGAGCAGTACTTC; CDR3aa: CASSVAFRGWGYCEQYF
v_gene: TRBV5-4; j_gene: TRBJ2-7; abundance: NA; d_gene: TRBD1; CDR3nt: TGTGCCAGCAGTTCCTACAGGGGCCCCTACGAGCAGTACTTC; CDR3aa: CASSSYRGPYEQYF
v_gene: TRBV18; j_gene: TRBJ2-1; abundance: NA; d_gene: TRBD2; CDR3nt: TGTGCCAGCTCACCCGGGACTAGCGGGAGGAATGAGCAGTTCTTC; CDR3aa: CASSPGTSGRNEQFF
v_gene: TRBV10-3; j_gene: TRBJ2-3; abundance: NA; d_gene: NA; CDR3nt: TGTGCCATCAGTGAGTCTATAGGCACAGATACGCAGTATTTT; CDR3aa: CAISESIGTDTQYF